The entry that follows covers one T cell receptor beta chain sequence. Its antigen is not yet known. The data were taken from a study of cytomegalovirus exposure and HLA in healthy donors listed by TCRdb under 2017. For context, the study as a whole: An earlier analysis of roughly 500 of the donors reported 250 to 300 Gb of sequence data and 100 million to 130 million unique TCR beta sequences from 150 million to 200 million T cells. HLA typing covered class I and class II loci at four-digit resolution. The study aimed to test whether cataloging public T cell receptors could reveal signatures of past pathogen exposure. Alongside the repertoire data, information on donor age, sex, ethnicity and CMV serostatus was compiled. Four to six DR-DQ haplotypes were handled as single units for association and clustering, since linkage in the cohort was strong. On average, about 200,000 unique TCR beta nucleotide sequences were sequenced per donor among some 420 genotyped donors of the cohort, with roughly 20% of those sequences being non-productive. Of the approximately 400 genotyped donors, approximately 83% fell in the genetic ancestry cluster associated with self-reported Caucasian donors. In addition to the first cohort of roughly 700 subjects, a separate validation cohort of 130 or so different subjects was used. To study patterns of TCR occurrence, a later analysis re-analyzed previously published TCR beta repertoires from just over 650 donors and added high-resolution HLA genotyping. A later genetic analysis took genome-wide SNP genotypes for about 55% of the roughly 670 donors and used that subset as a discovery cohort. In an earlier analysis of a few hundred of the donors, high-throughput TCR beta sequencing was used to judge whether each TCR beta V gene segment behaved as functional or pseudogenic. An early release covering about 600 HLA-typed donors comprised about 310 gigabases of sequencing data and around 85 million unique TCR sequences. All discovery cohort repertoires had been generated on a single sequencing platform. Rather than drawing on any new phenotypic data, the later analysis identified candidate immune exposures from TCR beta sequences and the way those sequences occurred across donors. The number of typed donors differed by locus: about 620-640 for A, B, C, DRB1 and DQB1; 522 for DQA1; over 600 for DPA1; and about 450 for DPB1. The study combined high-throughput TCR immunosequencing, statistical association of individual TCRs with disease status, and machine learning to predict cytomegalovirus infection status. The T cell repertoires of 670 or so subjects were profiled by immunosequencing and related to cytomegalovirus serostatus.

Library preparation used the immunoSEQ multiplex PCR assay. The multiplex PCR relied on a mix of 60 forward primers for TCR Vbeta segments and 13 reverse primers for TCR Jbeta segments. The CDR3 region of rearranged TCR beta genes was amplified from genomic DNA by a multiplex PCR assay. On the Illumina HiSeq System, the amplified TCR beta libraries were sequenced as 87-base-pair reads. The paper's data handling went like this. A later analysis tallied 75 million to 95 million unique TCR beta chains across the roughly 610 repertoires, and around 12 million of those chains were shared by two or more donors. To remove PCR and sequencing errors, raw reads were error-corrected and collapsed into unique sequences using a nearest-neighbor algorithm that merged closely related sequences. CDR3 sequences were aligned to IMGT reference sequences to assign V, D and J gene segments. For a sequence to be retained, a match of at least six nucleotides to both a V gene segment and a J gene segment was required. A rearrangement counted as productive if the CDR3 had no stop codons and remained in frame with V and J, and every other rearrangement counted as non-productive. CDR3 was defined according to IMGT convention as the region running from the second conserved V-encoded cysteine to the conserved J-encoded phenylalanine. The earlier analysis of about 570 of the donors excluded any sequence lacking an unambiguous match to a single V gene segment. An earlier analysis of approximately 590 of the donors called V segments functional above 56.7% productive rearrangements and segregating when the between-donor standard deviation exceeded 5%. A statistical classification framework was built for diagnosing cytomegalovirus status from the catalog of TCR beta chain sequences. In a later analysis, V and J genes were assigned by comparing TCR nucleotide sequences against IMGT/GENE-DB human TR gene sequences. In a later analysis, CDR3 sequences and most-parsimonious VDJ recombination scenarios were assigned using the TCRdist pipeline. In a later analysis, each TCR beta chain was defined by its CDR3 amino acid sequence together with its V-gene family, and reads without a unique V-gene family were excluded. To address suspected cross-contamination and a sequencing artifact, a later analysis removed over 500 highly shared, low-generation-probability nucleotide sequences. A later analysis calculated a clonal expansion index for each public chain from normalized within-repertoire ranks of inferred template counts. In a later analysis, generation probabilities were computed using a VDJ recombination model fitted to out-of-frame rearrangements, and the results were checked against IGoR. In a later analysis, hypergeometric tests were used to score TCR-TCR, TCR-HLA and TCR-CMV co-occurrence, with a repertoire-size bias correction applied to TCR pairs. In a later analysis, false discovery rates were estimated by permuting HLA or CMV assignments 20 times. In a later analysis, co-occurring TCRs were grouped using DBSCAN, with TCRdist sequence similarity added in when clustering inside HLA-allele-positive subsets. Repertoires with fewer than 30,000 or more than 120,000 public chains, plus five repertoires with anomalous nucleotide sharing, were excluded from co-occurrence clustering. The table was pulled from immuneACCESS by TCRdb, which kept in-frame rearrangements only. Such tables lose some clones; where checked, under half of the loss comes from unresolved V genes, and the rest has no known cause. Clone size and the V and J calls come from that table; the DNA yielded D and trimming. Per the sample table, the count is 100,000 to 150,000 clones. 1.5% to 2% of the sample lies in the top ten.

The cohort was made up of approximately 670 healthy bone marrow donors. All cohort members were sampled while nominally healthy, although unrecorded immune exposures were likely present. The donor tested CMV seropositive and was one of the 289 seropositive cohort members. Every donor gave a peripheral blood sample, and the peripheral blood mononuclear cells from that sample were used for TCR beta sequencing. Genomic DNA extraction from the blood cell samples was performed with the Qiagen DNeasy Blood Extraction Kit. On the study overall, not on this receptor specifically: The authors suggested that the approach could potentially be extended to other disease states and immunological phenotypes. Over 15 rarely observed V segments, including chromosome 9 orphons, were excluded from the earlier analysis of about 600 of the donors because counts were too low. Because the 87-base-pair reads could not distinguish some IMGT-functional V segments, including TRBV6-2 and TRBV6-3, those segments were excluded. According to a later analysis, most CMV-associated TCR beta chains appeared to be HLA-restricted, and the HLA associations seemed to be driven largely by CMV exposure. A cluster of highly shared sequence variants was judged likely to be a technical artifact of the sequencing pipeline. In a later analysis, HLA-associated TCR beta chains showed more clonal expansion and lower generation probabilities than non-associated chains that were equally common. Because some donors lacked HLA typing at each locus, the association tests relied only on the typed subset. Across donors, most TCR sequences were observed very rarely, whereas some public TCRs were present in many individuals. Sequencing depth was assumed to be roughly uniform across donors in the presence/absence analyses, though that assumption may not hold. V-gene and J-gene trimming of TCR beta chains was associated with a missense DCLRE1C variant in a later genetic analysis, and the association was replicated in an independent cohort. The study gave a list of under 200 TCR beta chains associated with cytomegalovirus. The classifier was reported to diagnose cytomegalovirus status with high specificity and sensitivity in both the original and validation cohorts. A further reported finding was that TCR beta sequences accurately predicted the HLA-A and HLA-B alleles for most subjects in the first cohort. When HLA alleles, especially DR and DQ, strongly co-occurred, TCR associations were difficult to assign to individual alleles. In an earlier analysis of fewer than 750 of the donors, most TCR beta V segments were observed in productive rearrangements about 90% or about 30% of the time, broadly matching IMGT annotations. In a later analysis, TCR association rates were found to vary across HLA loci, with the most associated TCRs seen for DRB1 alleles and the fewest for HLA-C alleles. In this cohort, only TCR beta chains were sequenced, and detectable features were limited by the absence of alpha or paired-chain data. At a false discovery rate of 0.05, a later analysis linked approximately 18,000 TCR beta sequences to specific HLA alleles. Linkage disequilibrium might explain the correlated functional status among segregating V segments, but an unknown experimental factor could not be excluded. A later analysis reported that several top co-occurrence clusters appeared linked to parvovirus B19, influenza, CMV and Epstein-Barr virus. Immune exposure information for the cohort was limited to CMV serostatus. Three of the identified cytomegalovirus-associated TCR beta chains were confirmed in vitro to be specific for cytomegalovirus antigens. In a later genetic analysis, fewer N-insertions in productive TCRs were reported among donors in an Asian-associated ancestry cluster than the roughly 700-donor mean.

From V the trimming removes 1 base and from J it removes 1 base, while the gene matches leave 4 bases of the junction unaccounted for. The CDR3 measures 14 amino acids from cysteine to phenylalanine. Just CDR3 DNA is preserved here, 42 bases in frame from base 1. CDR1 is given as GTSNPN and CDR2 as SVGIG, both from the germline V gene (reference sequence). The chain couples TRBV30 to TRBJ2-7; a stretch of 7 junction bases matches TRBD2. Sample: PBMCs. The clonotype originates from a woman aged 35 to 49 in good health and CMV-seropositive. The CDR3 region: CAWSGGAGSYEQYF. The DNA sequence follows: TGTGCCTGGAGTGGAGGAGCGGGGTCCTACGAGCAGTACTTC.